The next 8 T cell receptor beta chains were all read from a single sample in a study of Graves' ophthalmopathy and Graves' hyperthyroidism. CDR3 regions of TCR beta were amplified from RNA transcripts. Scientists carried out first-round RT-PCR using HTBI primers and then a second-round multiplex PCR. TCRdb analysed the multiplex PCR reads with MiXCR anew, one entry per CDR3 protein. The table has roughly 700,000 distinct CDR3 sequences, 40% seen once. What was sequenced was peripheral blood. Receptors originate from an adult man with Graves' ophthalmopathy.

This clonotype was detected only a few times. CDR3 DNA sequence: TGTGCCAGCAGTTACTCGACGGGGTTGGACTATGGCTACACCTTC. Protein: CASSYSTGLDYGYTF. The chain combines TRBV6-5 with TRBJ1-2, with D uncertain. The CDR3 length is 15 residues. Germline V gene sequence: CDR1 MNHEY, CDR2 SVGAGI. The ends were cut back, 0 bases at V and 3 bases at J, with 11 bases in the middle.

The chain links TRBV7-2 to TRBJ2-2, with TRBD1 identical over 9 bases. The germline gives CDR1 SGHTA, CDR2 FQGNSA. This CDR3 has 16 amino acids. Trimming removed 2 bases from V and 7 bases from J; junction bases left unmatched: 8. CDR3 nucleotides: TGTGCCAGCAGCTTACACAGACAGGGGGTCGGCGGGGAGCTGTTTTTT. This gives the protein CASSLHRQGVGGELFF. The full variable domain, completed using reference TRBV7-2 and TRBJ2-2, is GAGVSQSPSNKVTEKGKDVELRCDPISGHTALYWYRQSLGQGLEFLIYFQGNSAPDKSGLPSDRFSAERTGGSVSTLTIQRTQQEDSAVYLCASSLHRQGVGGELFFGEGSRLTVL.

The DNA for the CDR3 is TGTGCCAGCAGCCAAAAGACAGGGCTCCAAAACTATGGCTACACCTTC. This codes for CASSQKTGLQNYGYTF. The genes are TRBV7-9 and TRBJ1-2; 7 bases map to TRBD1. The CDR3 has 16 residues. Trimming at V came to 5 bases and at J to 2 bases, leaving 11 bases not matched to a gene. CDR1 and CDR2 from the germline V gene are SEHNR and FQNEAQ (reference sequence).

This chain links TRBV6-1 with TRBJ2-7; D may match TRBD1 or TRBD2 (6 bases each). The end of the DNA fits TRBJ2-1 better, so the J call may be wrong. This CDR3 spans 15 amino acids. CDR1 is MNHNS and CDR2 is SASEGT in the germline V gene. DNA for the CDR3: TGTGCCAGCAGCTTAGTCCGGGGGCACTACAATGAGCAGTTCTTC. Its protein product is CASSLVRGHYNEQFF.

This clonotype was recorded only once. This sequence joins TRBV15 and TRBJ2-7, with a weak D call TRBD2 (5 bases). Between the trimmed V and J ends, which lost 6 bases and 1 base, there was a span of 16 bases. Germline assignment: CDR1 LNHNV and CDR2 YYDKDF (reference sequence). CDR3 length equals 15 residues. CDR3 loop: CATSPNTGKSYEQYF. In DNA form, the CDR3 reads TGTGCCACCAGTCCGAATACCGGGAAATCCTACGAGCAGTACTTC.

Ten or more counts support this clonotype. The chain employs TRBV15 and TRBJ1-2, with D tentatively TRBD1 (5 bases). The CDR3 length is 17 residues. In germline, CDR1 is LNHNV, CDR2 YYDKDF (reference sequence). V was trimmed by 0 bases and J by 0 bases, leaving 14 bases between them. This CDR3 reads CATSRDKAGSANYGYTF. The DNA of the CDR3 is TGTGCCACCAGCAGAGATAAGGCAGGGTCGGCTAACTATGGCTACACCTTC.

Remarks on this clonotype: In this CDR3 the conserved last residue, phenylalanine or tryptophan, is missing, so a read error is likely. The J gene is TRBJ1-2, the V gene TRBV2, with D perhaps matching TRBD1 (5 bases). V lost 3 bases and J lost 7, with 6 bases in between. The V gene's germline CDR1 is SNHLY and CDR2 FYNNEI. There are 11 residues in the CDR3. The CDR3 DNA sequence: TGTGCCAGCAGTGACAGGGTTGGCTACACCCTC. This translates into CASSDRVGYTL.

The chain employs TRBV29-1 and TRBJ2-7; the match to TRBD1 covers 9 bases. Germline CDR1 is SQVTM and CDR2 is ANQGSEA. CDR3 length equals 17 residues. The ends lost 8 bases at V and 2 bases at J; junction bases unmatched: 19. The CDR3 DNA is TGCAGCCATAACCCGGGACAGGGCTTTGGGCGGACCTACGAGCAGTACTTC. Its translation: CSHNPGQGFGRTYEQYF.